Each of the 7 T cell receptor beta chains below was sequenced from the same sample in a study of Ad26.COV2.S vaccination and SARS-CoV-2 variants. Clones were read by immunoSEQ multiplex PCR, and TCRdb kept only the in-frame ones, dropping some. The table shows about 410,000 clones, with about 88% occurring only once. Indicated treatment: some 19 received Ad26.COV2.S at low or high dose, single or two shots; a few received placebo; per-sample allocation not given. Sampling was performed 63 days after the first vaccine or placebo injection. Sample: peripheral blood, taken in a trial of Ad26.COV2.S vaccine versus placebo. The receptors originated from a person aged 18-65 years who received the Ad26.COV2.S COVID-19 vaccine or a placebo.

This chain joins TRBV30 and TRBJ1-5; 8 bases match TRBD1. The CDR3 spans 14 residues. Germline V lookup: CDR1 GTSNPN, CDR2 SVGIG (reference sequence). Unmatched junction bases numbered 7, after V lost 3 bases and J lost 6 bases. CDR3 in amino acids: CAWSRSTGGQPQHF. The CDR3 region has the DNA TGTGCCTGGAGCCGTAGTACAGGGGGTCAGCCCCAGCATTTT.

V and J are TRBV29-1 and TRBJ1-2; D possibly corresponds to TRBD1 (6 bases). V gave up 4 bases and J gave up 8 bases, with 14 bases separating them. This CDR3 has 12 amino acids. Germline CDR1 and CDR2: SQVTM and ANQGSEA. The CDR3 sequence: CSVVGGGDGYTF. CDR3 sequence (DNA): TGCAGCGTTGTGGGGGGCGGGGACGGCTACACCTTC. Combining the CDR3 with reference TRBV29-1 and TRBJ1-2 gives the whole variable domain SAVISQKPSRDICQRGTSLTIQCQVDSQVTMMFWYRQQPGQSLTLIATANQGSEATYESGFVIDKFPISRPNLTFSTLTVSNMSPEDSSIYLCSVVGGGDGYTFGSGTRLTVV.

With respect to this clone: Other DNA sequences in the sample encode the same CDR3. The CDR3 is CASSLGDYGYTF. In nucleotides, the CDR3 is TGTGCCAGCAGCTTGGGGGACTATGGCTACACCTTC. The chain employs TRBV7-9 and TRBJ1-2, with a possible D match to TRBD1 (5 bases). The CDR3 loop spans 12 amino acids. Germline V gives CDR1 SEHNR, CDR2 FQNEAQ (reference sequence). V was trimmed by 3 bases and J by 3 bases, leaving 5 bases between them. Combining the CDR3 with reference TRBV7-9 and TRBJ1-2 gives the whole variable domain DTGVSQNPRHKITKRGQNVTFRCDPISEHNRLYWYRQTLGQGPEFLTYFQNEAQLEKSRLLSDRFSAERPKGSFSTLEIQRTEQGDSAMYLCASSLGDYGYTFGSGTRLTVV.

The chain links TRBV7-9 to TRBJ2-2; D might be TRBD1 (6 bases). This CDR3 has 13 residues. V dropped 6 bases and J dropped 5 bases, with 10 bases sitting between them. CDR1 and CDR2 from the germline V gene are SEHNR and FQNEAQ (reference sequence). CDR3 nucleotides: TGTGCCAGCAGAAACAGGGAGACCGGGGAGCTGTTTTTT. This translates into CASRNRETGELFF.

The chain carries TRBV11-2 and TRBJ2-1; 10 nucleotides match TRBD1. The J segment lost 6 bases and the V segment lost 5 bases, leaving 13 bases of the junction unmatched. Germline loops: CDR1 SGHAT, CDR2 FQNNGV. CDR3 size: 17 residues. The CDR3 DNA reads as TGTGCCAGCAGCAAACCACCAGGGACAGGGGCGGTCAATGAGCAGTTCTTC. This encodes CASSKPPGTGAVNEQFF.

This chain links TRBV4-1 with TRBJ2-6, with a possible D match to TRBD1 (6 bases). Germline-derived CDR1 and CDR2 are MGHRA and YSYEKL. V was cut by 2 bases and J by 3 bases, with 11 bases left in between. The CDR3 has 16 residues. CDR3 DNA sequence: TGCGCCAGCAGCCAATTCCCAGGGGTTGGGGCCAACGTCCTGACTTTC. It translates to CASSQFPGVGANVLTF.

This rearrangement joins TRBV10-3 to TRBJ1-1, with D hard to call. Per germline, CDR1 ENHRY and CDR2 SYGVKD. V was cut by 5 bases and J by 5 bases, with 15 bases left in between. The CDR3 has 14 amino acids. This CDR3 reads CAISLNPTGTEAFF. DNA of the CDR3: TGTGCCATCAGTCTGAACCCGACGGGGACTGAAGCTTTCTTT.